The 5 T cell receptor beta chains reported below all come from one sample, sequenced in a study of T cell responses to AZD1222 COVID-19 vaccine. Method: immunoSEQ multiplex PCR; TCRdb's copy keeps in-frame clones and lacks some. This table holds roughly 24,000 clones, 88% found once. The sample here was peripheral blood, taken 28 days after the second AZD1222 dose. The origin of the receptors is an adult who received the AZD1222 COVID-19 vaccine.

The J gene is TRBJ2-7, the V gene TRBV6-2 or TRBV6-3; D possibly corresponds to TRBD2 (5 bases). Germline V gives CDR1 MNHEY, CDR2 SVGEGT. The CDR3 spans 16 residues. The V and J ends lost 2 bases and 2 bases respectively, with 16 bases between them. The DNA of the CDR3 is TGTGCCAGCAGTTACCCCTCCGGGGAAATCGCCTACGAGCAGTACTTC. Translation: CASSYPSGEIAYEQYF.

The rearrangement links TRBV29-1 to TRBJ2-2, with 9 positions matching TRBD1. The germline V gene has CDR1 SQVTM and CDR2 ANQGSEA. This CDR3 is built from 14 residues. The V segment lost 7 bases and the J segment 7 bases; nucleotides outside the gene matches: 10. The CDR3 loop reads CSGGTGTGFGELFF. CDR3 DNA sequence: TGCAGCGGGGGAACCGGGACAGGGTTCGGGGAGCTGTTTTTT.

Note on this clone: Compared with germline, one end of the junction differs, possibly owing to a read error. In DNA, the CDR3 is TGTGCCAGCAGCCTAACAGGGGGCACTGAAGCTTTCTTT. Translating gives CASSLTGGTEAFF. V is TRBV7-3 and J is TRBJ1-1, with TRBD1 matching over 8 bases. The germline CDR1 and CDR2 sequences are SGHTA and FQGTGA. The CDR3 length is 13 residues.

Only one count was recorded for this clone. This chain links TRBV2 with TRBJ2-2; no clear D. The V gene lost 4 bases and the J gene lost 3 bases, with 3 bases spanning the gap. The CDR3 length is 12 residues. CDR1 is SNHLY, CDR2 FYNNEI, per germline. The CDR3 here is CASSVDTGELFF. CDR3 sequence (DNA): TGTGCCAGCAGTGTTGACACCGGGGAGCTGTTTTTT.

The chain couples TRBV5-6 to TRBJ2-5; 9 nucleotides align to TRBD2. From germline, CDR1 is SGHDT and CDR2 YYEEEE. This CDR3 is built from 16 residues. V gave up 0 bases and J gave up 2 bases; unmatched junction bases: 5. CDR3 nucleotide sequence: TGTGCCAGCAGCTTGGCGCTAGCGGGGCCTCAAGAGACCCAGTACTTC. Translated: CASSLALAGPQETQYF.